Reported below is one T cell receptor beta chain. The CDR3 spans 16 residues. The data were taken from a study of control samples from healthy donors and cancer patients. The protocol was immunoSEQ multiplex PCR, while the TCRdb copy is restricted to in-frame clones and leaves out a portion. The table lists about 180,000 clones, around 90% of them singletons. The V call is TRBV12-2, the J call TRBJ2-7; TRBD1, the table's D call, was not compared with the DNA. TRBV12-2 corresponds to a pseudogene. Material: blood. This TCR came from a man aged 25-45 years in good health. In DNA form, the CDR3 reads TGTGCAAGTCGCTGTGGCAAGGACAGGGACTCCTACGAGCAGTACTTC. It is translated as CASRCGKDRDSYEQYF.